These T cell receptor beta chains were read from a single sample in a study of blood T cells in healthy people across ages. TCRdb passed the 5' RACE reads through MiXCR, listing each CDR3 protein once. Here the sample spans some 640,000 distinct CDR3 sequences, around 45% being singletons. Material for sequencing was blood. These TCRs come from a woman in her fifties or sixties in good health. CDR3s include the opening cysteine and the closing phenylalanine or tryptophan. A D gene is named only where the DNA matches it firmly. A clone size is listed for some rows: how often the clone was seen (once, few, many), or a class if it is expanded.

TRBJ1-2,TRBV7-2,-,13,-,TGTGCCAGCAGCTTAGCCAGTAAATATGGCTACACCTTC,CASSLASKYGYTF
TRBJ2-5,TRBV5-5,TRBD2,17,-,TGTGCCAGCAGCTTGTGGGTACTAGCGGGAGCTGGGGAGACCCAGTACTTC,CASSLWVLAGAGETQYF
TRBJ2-3,TRBV29-1,TRBD1,12,-,TGCAGCGTTGAGGGGACAGCACGAGGGCAGTATTTT,CSVEGTARGQYF
TRBJ1-5,TRBV5-1,TRBD1,15,-,TGCGCCAGCAGCCTGGGGGACAGGGAAGGTCAGCCCCAGCATTTT,CASSLGDREGQPQHF
TRBJ2-7,TRBV29-1,-,12,-,TGCAGCGTTGAGGGTATGGGGGACGAGCAGTACTTC,CSVEGMGDEQYF
TRBJ2-1,TRBV7-3,-,13,few,TGTGCCAGCAGCTTACAAGGGGGGGATGAGCAGTTCTTC,CASSLQGGDEQFF
TRBJ2-1,TRBV10-3,TRBD2,21,-,TGTGCCATCAGTGAGTCCGAAGGCAGGGGGACTAGCGGGCGCTCCTACAATGAGCAGTTCTTC,CAISESEGRGTSGRSYNEQFF
TRBJ2-5,TRBV12-3/TRBV12-4,TRBD1,15,-,TGTGCCAGCAGTCGTTTCGGACAGGCTGGTAGAGAGCAGTACTTC,CASSRFGQAGREQYF
TRBJ2-1,TRBV5-1,-,13,-,TGCGCCAGCAGCAGGGACACGGACAATGAGCAGTTCTTC,CASSRDTDNEQFF
TRBJ2-7,TRBV10-3,-,13,-,TGTGCCATCAGCTCCGGGCCCTCCTACGAGCAGTACTTC,CAISSGPSYEQYF
TRBJ2-3,TRBV7-2,-,16,-,TGTGCCAGCAGCTTAGCACAGTCACCTAGCACAGATACGCAGTATTTT,CASSLAQSPSTDTQYF
TRBJ1-6,TRBV28,TRBD1,15,-,TGTGCCTGCAGTCCAGGGGGCCCTAATAATTCACCCCTCCACTTT,CACSPGGPNNSPLHF
TRBJ2-4,TRBV5-1,-,14,many,TGTGCCAGCAGTTCCCAGGGGGCCAAAAACATTCAGTACTTC,CASSSQGAKNIQYF
TRBJ2-5,TRBV20-1,-,14,few,TGCAGTGCTAGCCCCTCCCGGGGGGCCAAGACCCAGTACTTC,CSASPSRGAKTQYF
TRBJ2-2,TRBV20-1,-,11,-,TGCAGTGCAAAAGACGCCGGGGAGCTGTTTTTT,CSAKDAGELFF
TRBJ2-7,TRBV6-5,-,15,-,TGTGCCAGCAGTTACAAGGACTTAAAAGCCTACGAGCAGTACTTC,CASSYKDLKAYEQYF
TRBJ2-3,TRBV6-6,TRBD2,15,-,TGTGCCGGCACCCGACTAGCGGGAGGAGGAGATACGCAGTATTTT,CAGTRLAGGGDTQYF
TRBJ1-2,TRBV7-8,TRBD1,15,-,TGTGCCAGCAGCTTCCAACCGGGACAGGGAAATGGCTACACCTTC,CASSFQPGQGNGYTF
TRBJ1-1,TRBV12-3/TRBV12-4,-,14,once,TGTGCCAGCAGTTTAGGATGGTCGGGGACTGAGGCCTTCTTT,CASSLGWSGTEAFF
TRBJ2-1,TRBV10-3,TRBD2,17,-,TGTGCCATCAGGAAAGCGACTAGCGGGAGCTCCTACAATGAGCAGTTCTTC,CAIRKATSGSSYNEQFF
TRBJ2-7,TRBV10-3,-,14,-,TGTGCCATCAGGGGGATGGAGGACTCCTACGAGCAGTACTTC,CAIRGMEDSYEQYF
TRBJ2-2,TRBV2,-,13,few,TGTGCCAGCACCTATACGAACACCGGGGAGCTGTTTTTT,CASTYTNTGELFF
TRBJ2-7,TRBV15,-,17,-,TGTGCCACCAGCAGGGGTAAACAGGGCCGAGGGGTCTCCGAGCAGTACTTC,CATSRGKQGRGVSEQYF
TRBJ2-7,TRBV29-1,-,14,-,TGCAGCGTTGAAGTGGGCAGGGAATCCTACGAGCAGTACTTC,CSVEVGRESYEQYF
TRBJ1-2,TRBV28,-,13,few,TGTGCCAGCAGTTTACAGGTCCCCTATGGCTACACCTTC,CASSLQVPYGYTF
TRBJ1-5,TRBV15,-,14,-,TGTGCCACCAGCAGAACAGGCAGCAATCAGCCCCAGCATTTT,CATSRTGSNQPQHF
TRBJ2-1,TRBV20-1,TRBD2,11,-,TGCAGTGCTTCTAGCGGGGGTGAGCAGTTCTTC,CSASSGGEQFF
TRBJ1-2,TRBV4-2,-,12,few,TGTGCCAGCAGCCAAGAGCGTTATGGCTACACCTTC,CASSQERYGYTF
TRBJ2-7,TRBV6-1,TRBD2,17,-,TGTGCCAGCAGTGACCGTAGCGGGAGGGCCATTTCCTACGAGCAGTACTTC,CASSDRSGRAISYEQYF
TRBJ2-5,TRBV20-1,TRBD2,16,few,TGCAGTGCTAGAGTGCCCCTAGCGGGAGTTCAAGAGACCCAGTACTTC,CSARVPLAGVQETQYF
TRBJ2-2,TRBV9,-,14,-,TGTGCCAGCAGCGAGATTGACGGTTCCGGGGAGCTGTTTTTT,CASSEIDGSGELFF
TRBJ2-2,TRBV7-2,-,16,-,TGTGCCAGCAGCTCCCAACCCCGGGGGAACACCGGGGAGCTGTTTTTT,CASSSQPRGNTGELFF
TRBJ2-7,TRBV7-2,TRBD2,17,-,TGTGCCAGCAGCTTAAGGGGCCCGGCGGGAGGGTACAATGAGCAGTACTTC,CASSLRGPAGGYNEQYF
TRBJ2-5,TRBV14,TRBD1,15,-,TGTGCCAGCAGCCTCTGGACAGGGCAAACAGAGACCCAGTACTTC,CASSLWTGQTETQYF
TRBJ2-7,TRBV7-8,TRBD2,16,-,TGTGCCAGCAGCCCTAAAGCGGGAGGGCCCTCCTACGAGCAGTACTTC,CASSPKAGGPSYEQYF
TRBJ2-5,TRBV29-1,-,12,-,TGCAGCGCTAGGATAGATGGTGAGACCCAGTACTTC,CSARIDGETQYF
TRBJ2-5,TRBV12-3/TRBV12-4,TRBD2,14,-,TGTGCCAGCAGTGTGGGACTAGCGGGGCTCCGCGGGTACTTC,CASSVGLAGLRGYF
TRBJ2-5,TRBV5-1,TRBD2,16,-,TGCGCCAGCAGCATCGGGACTAGCGGGAGGGGAGAGACCCAGTACTTC,CASSIGTSGRGETQYF
TRBJ2-1,TRBV11-3,TRBD1,13,-,TGTGCCAGCAGCTCAATAGTAGAGGGGGCGCAGTTCTTC,CASSSIVEGAQFF
TRBJ2-1,TRBV6-5,TRBD1,12,-,TGTGCCAGCATGACGGGACAGGGGATATTGTTCTTC,CASMTGQGILFF
TRBJ1-2,TRBV7-2,-,12,-,TGTGCCTCTTTAAGGACGACGTATGGCTACACCTTC,CASLRTTYGYTF
TRBJ1-1,TRBV7-2,-,15,-,TGTGCCAGCAGCTTAGAAAGGGTGGGGAACACTGAAGCTTTCTTT,CASSLERVGNTEAFF
TRBJ2-7,TRBV5-1,-,15,once,TGCGCCAGCAGCTTGGAGGTAGTCCCAAGTTACGAGCAGTACTTC,CASSLEVVPSYEQYF
TRBJ2-5,TRBV4-3,-,14,-,TGCGCCAGCAGCCGGACCCCGTGGTGGGAGACCCAGTACTTC,CASSRTPWWETQYF
TRBJ2-3,TRBV27,TRBD1,16,-,TGTGCCAGCAGTCGTCGGGACAGGGGTTCCACAGATACGCAGTATTTT,CASSRRDRGSTDTQYF
TRBJ2-3,TRBV20-1,-,15,-,TGCAGTGCCCCGAACGGGGGTGCAAGAACAGATACGCAGTATTTT,CSAPNGGARTDTQYF
TRBJ2-7,TRBV4-3,-,14,-,TGCGCCAGCAGCCAAGGCCTTCTTGGCGATGAGCAGTACTTC,CASSQGLLGDEQYF
TRBJ2-1,TRBV7-2,TRBD2,17,-,TGTGCCAGCAGCTCCCTGGGCCCGGGAGGGCCTTTAAATGAGCAGTTCTTC,CASSSLGPGGPLNEQFF
TRBJ2-1,TRBV6-2/TRBV6-3,-,15,few,TGTGCCAGCAGCCCTCCGTCGTCCCCCCTCTTTGGGCAGTTCTTC,CASSPPSSPLFGQFF
TRBJ2-7,TRBV7-2,-,12,few,TGTGCCAGCAGCTCTTCGCGGTACGAGCAGTACTTC,CASSSSRYEQYF